Listed below are T cell receptor beta chains from one sample, sequenced in a study of CD8 T cells in Susac syndrome. Via MiXCR, TCRdb re-called the immunoSEQ multiplex PCR reads, giving one row per CDR3 protein. The table shows some 400,000 distinct CDR3 sequences, with approximately 85% occurring only once. The sequencing input was CD8+ T cells from PBMCs. These receptors were taken from a human donor with multiple sclerosis. Both conserved end residues are trimmed from each CDR3.

>TRBV19|TRBJ2-1
ASIPGQGATSYNEQF
>TRBV4-1|TRBJ1-1
ASSPGEAWNHEAF
>TRBV3-1|TRBJ1-2
ASSYILNYGYT
>TRBV30|TRBJ2-5
AWSVVSGQGQETQY
>TRBV12-3/TRBV12-4|TRBJ2-1
ASSLGGGHSYNEQF
>TRBV4-1|TRBJ1-1
ASSQDSGEAF
>TRBV4-1|TRBJ2-1
ASSLGTSSNEQF
>TRBV10-3|TRBJ1-2
AISEISFAPYGYT
>TRBV29-1|TRBJ1-2
SVEDRVYYGYT
>TRBV30|TRBJ2-1
AWSLGDEQF
>TRBV28|TRBJ2-5
ASSSRGDTTLQETQY
>TRBV6-5|TRBJ1-1
ASSLTAANTEAF
>TRBV6-5|TRBJ1-2
ASSPGLGDYGYT
>TRBV4-1|TRBJ1-5
ASSQAGVPNQPQH
>TRBV3-1|TRBJ2-7
ASSRATGSYEQY
>TRBV2|TRBJ2-5
ASRARTGAQDTQY
>TRBV28|TRBJ2-3
ASSLAIGKSGITDTQY
>TRBV20-1|TRBJ2-7
SARGNLTYEQY
>TRBV29-1|TRBJ2-1
SVEVTGGWDEQF
>TRBV25-1|TRBJ1-3
ASSTRQGSGNTIY
>TRBV6-4|TRBJ1-1
ASSEEVGTEAF
>TRBV7-8|TRBJ1-2
ASSSEMQDSEGNYGYT
>TRBV6-1|TRBJ1-5
AILDPREGGQPQH
>TRBV4-1|TRBJ2-1
ASSHPGAHNEQF
>TRBV6-2/TRBV6-3|TRBJ1-5
ASSYSIGSNQPQH
>TRBV28|TRBJ2-1
ASSTLAGGDSYNEQF
>TRBV10-3|TRBJ1-5
AISESVGNQPQH
>TRBV28|TRBJ2-1
ASSPDRGPYNEQF
>TRBV30|TRBJ1-5
AWSVTTGGRPQH
>TRBV5-1|TRBJ2-7
ASSLWLDTYEQY
>TRBV5-4|TRBJ2-2
ASSLLAGGTGELF
>TRBV4-1|TRBJ2-1
ASSRPGTRDNEQF
>TRBV27|TRBJ2-1
ASRLAGDNEQF
>TRBV10-3|TRBJ2-3
AIRTTGDTDTQY
>TRBV19|TRBJ1-1
ASSEPYRGYMNTEAF
>TRBV28|TRBJ1-5
ASRAGTGGVRNQPQH
>TRBV4-2|TRBJ1-4
ASSQELGQLATNEKLF
>TRBV4-1|TRBJ1-1
ASRGGGFTEAF
>TRBV6-5|TRBJ2-2
ASSYATGNTGELF
>TRBV13|TRBJ2-5
ASTASGTGWSGETQY
>TRBV7-6|TRBJ2-3
ASSLRALAGTSTDTQY
>TRBV29-1|TRBJ2-1
SVEGEERDTGSYNEQF
>TRBV7-2|TRBJ1-5
ASSLVPRGAEQPQH
>TRBV30|TRBJ2-1
AWSGELGEQF
>TRBV29-1|TRBJ1-3
SVGGDGNTIY
>TRBV30|TRBJ1-5
AWDLGIQSNQPQH
>TRBV2|TRBJ2-1
ASYGGDEQF
>TRBV6-5|TRBJ2-7
ASKEGPDPLEQY
>TRBV5-1|TRBJ1-2
ASSSNAGGEDYGYT
>TRBV28|TRBJ2-2
ASSPLWAIGELF
>TRBV5-1|TRBJ2-7
ASSSGPAGDPYEQY
>TRBV30|TRBJ2-7
AWSEFQGSSYEQY
>TRBV14|TRBJ1-4
ASSPPGQVNEKLF
>TRBV6-5|TRBJ1-1
ASGTGINTEAF